Sequencing of this TCR beta chain was carried out in a study of STAT5B mutations in CD4+ large granular lymphocyte leukemia. The CDR3 is made up of 17 amino acids. Per the germline V gene, CDR1 is SGHAT and CDR2 is FQNNGV. The ends lost 0 bases at V and 8 bases at J; junction bases unmatched: 14. The assay was immunoSEQ multiplex PCR, and TCRdb's table has in-frame clones only and misses some. The table lists 25,000 to 40,000 clones, approximately 80% of them singletons. As regards this clone: Its target is unknown.

Regarding the study as a whole: TRBV06-family usage was enriched in top patient clones (8/27) versus controls (2/35).

This TCR derives from a human donor in good health. The sequencing sample was made of CD4+ T cells from blood buffy coats. The V and J genes are TRBV11-2 and TRBJ1-2; 8 nucleotides align to TRBD1. The CDR3 sequence: CASSLDNAQGARVGYTF. In DNA form, the CDR3 reads TGTGCCAGCAGCTTAGATAACGCTCAGGGGGCGCGTGTGGGCTACACCTTC.